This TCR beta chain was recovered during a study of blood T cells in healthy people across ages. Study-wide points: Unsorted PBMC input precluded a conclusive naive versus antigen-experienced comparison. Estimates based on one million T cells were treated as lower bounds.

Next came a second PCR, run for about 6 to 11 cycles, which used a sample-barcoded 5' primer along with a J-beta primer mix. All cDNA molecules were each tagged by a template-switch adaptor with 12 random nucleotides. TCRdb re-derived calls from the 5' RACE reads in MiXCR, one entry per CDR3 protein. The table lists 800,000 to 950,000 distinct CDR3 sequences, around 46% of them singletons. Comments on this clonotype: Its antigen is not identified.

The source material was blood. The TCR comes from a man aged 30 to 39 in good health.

CDR3 region: CAISTDRGNEKLFF. The CDR3, as DNA: TGTGCCATCAGCACGGACAGGGGTAATGAAAAACTGTTTTTT. The chain carries TRBV10-3 and TRBJ1-4; 9 bases map to TRBD1. There are 14 residues in the CDR3. The trim removed 6 bases at V and 4 bases at J, leaving 3 bases unmatched. Germline-derived CDR1 and CDR2 are ENHRY and SYGVKD.